This T cell receptor (beta chain) was identified during a study of blood T cell repertoires in COVID-19. About the research overall: Some COVID-19 samples were acute and others convalescent; all came from the United States, Italy and Spain. Sources were T cells, B-cell-depleted T cells, or PBMCs; the material itself was cDNA or gDNA.

Authors' methods: From reference gene primer amplification, estimates of nucleated cell counts were derived. Assay: immunoSEQ multiplex PCR; the TCRdb copy retains only in-frame clones and omits some. D and trimming were read from the DNA, whereas the V and J calls and clone size are those reported in that table. The repertoire holds 200,000 to 250,000 clones, with about 78% as singletons. CDR1 and CDR2 (germline): SGHNT, YYREEE (reference sequence). Trimming cost V 4 bases and J 7 bases; bases outside gene matches: 11. The CDR3 totals 16 residues. This TCR came from an older woman with acute or convalescent COVID-19. The chain has TRBV5-4 and TRBJ2-7; the match to TRBD2 covers 13 bases. What was sequenced was peripheral blood. CDR3 loop: CASSKTGTSGEEEQYV. CDR3 nucleotides: TGTGCCAGCAGCAAGACCGGGACTAGCGGGGAGGAAGAGCAGTACGTC.